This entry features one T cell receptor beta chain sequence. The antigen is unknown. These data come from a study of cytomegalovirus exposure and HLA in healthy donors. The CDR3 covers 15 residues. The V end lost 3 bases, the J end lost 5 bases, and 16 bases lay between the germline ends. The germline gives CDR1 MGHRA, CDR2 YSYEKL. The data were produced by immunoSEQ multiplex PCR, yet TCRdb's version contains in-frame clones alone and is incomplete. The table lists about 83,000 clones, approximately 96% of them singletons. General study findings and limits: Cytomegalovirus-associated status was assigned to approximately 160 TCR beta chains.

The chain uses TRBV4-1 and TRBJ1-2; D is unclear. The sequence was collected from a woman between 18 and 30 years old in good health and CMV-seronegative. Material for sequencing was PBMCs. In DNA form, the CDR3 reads TGCGCCAGCAGCCAGAGTCCCGCCCCCGGTTATGGCTACACCTTC. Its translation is CASSQSPAPGYGYTF.